A single sample gave rise to the 9 T cell receptor beta chains below, sequenced in a study of identical twins. TCRdb re-called the 5' RACE reads with MiXCR, one entry per CDR3 protein. The table lists around 220,000 distinct CDR3 sequences, over 13% of them singletons. Source material: memory (CD45RO+) T cells sorted from blood. The receptors stem from a woman younger than 35 in good health.

This rearrangement joins TRBV7-8 to TRBJ1-1; D might be TRBD1 (6 bases). Trimming cost V 1 base and J 2 bases, with 11 bases left between them. This CDR3 has 15 amino acids. Germline assignment: CDR1 SGHVS and CDR2 FQNEAQ. CDR3 region: CASSLGTGANTEAFF. CDR3 nucleotides: TGTGCCAGCAGCTTAGGTACGGGGGCTAACACTGAAGCTTTCTTT.

This clonotype has more than one count but fewer than ten. The chain couples TRBV20-1 to TRBJ2-2, with 7 bases matching TRBD2. The CDR3 covers 15 residues. Unmatched junction bases numbered 5, after V lost 0 bases and J lost 4 bases. Germline V gives CDR1 DFQATT, CDR2 SNEGSKA (reference sequence). The CDR3 is CSARDGLAVTGELFF. CDR3 coding DNA: TGCAGTGCTAGAGATGGGCTAGCGGTCACCGGGGAGCTGTTTTTT.

V and J are TRBV11-2 and TRBJ2-2; weak D call: TRBD1 (6 bases). CDR1 is SGHAT and CDR2 is FQNNGV in the germline V gene. The V gene lost 2 bases and the J gene lost 5 bases, with 12 bases spanning the gap. The length of the CDR3 is 15 residues. In DNA form, the CDR3 reads TGTGCCAGCAGCTTATTCGGGACACCAACCGGGGAGCTGTTTTTT. Protein sequence: CASSLFGTPTGELFF.

This clonotype was counted a few times. The gene calls are TRBV5-1 and TRBJ2-7; D is possibly TRBD2 (6 bases). Trimming cost V 0 bases and J 6 bases, with 13 bases left between them. The CDR3 runs 14 residues. In germline, CDR1 is SGHRS, CDR2 YFSETQ. In DNA, the CDR3 is TGCGCCAGCAGCTTGGTTGGGGGGTTTGCCGAGCAGTACTTC. Its protein is CASSLVGGFAEQYF.

The chain is built from TRBV6-5 and TRBJ2-3, with D hard to call. V was clipped by 2 bases and J by 0 bases, with 12 bases between them. Germline V gene lookup returns CDR1 MNHEY and CDR2 SVGAGI. This CDR3 contains 16 residues. The CDR3 DNA reads TGTGCCAGCAGTTACGGCACACGAGCTAGCACAGATACGCAGTATTTT. Encoded protein: CASSYGTRASTDTQYF.

This clonotype came up a few times. The chain links TRBV3-1 to TRBJ2-1; TRBD2 matches 11 bases. The germline gives CDR1 LGHDT, CDR2 YNNKEL (reference sequence). V was pared by 4 bases and J by 8 bases, with 4 bases of the junction left unmatched. This CDR3 region has 14 residues. The CDR3 sequence is CASSRLAGIDEQFF. CDR3 nucleotide sequence: TGTGCCAGCAGCCGACTAGCGGGAATCGATGAGCAGTTCTTC.

The sample holds a few counts of this clonotype. The chain recombines TRBV2 with TRBJ2-7, with unresolved D. The V and J ends lost 1 base and 5 bases respectively, with 6 bases between them. Germline assignment: CDR1 SNHLY and CDR2 FYNNEI. CDR3 size: 12 residues. The CDR3 is CASSEDSHEQYF. DNA for the CDR3: TGTGCCAGCAGTGAAGACTCTCACGAGCAGTACTTC.

The gene calls are TRBV6-5 and TRBJ2-1; D may correspond to TRBD1 or TRBD2 (5 bases each). This CDR3 spans 14 amino acids. CDR1 is MNHEY and CDR2 is SVGAGI in the germline V gene. The germline V and J ends were trimmed by 2 bases and 7 bases, with 12 bases remaining between them. The CDR3 is CASSYVQGGNEQFF. CDR3 bases: TGTGCCAGCAGTTACGTCCAGGGCGGGAATGAGCAGTTCTTC.

This clonotype has ten or more counts. The rearrangement joins TRBV12-3 or TRBV12-4 to TRBJ2-7, with TRBD2 identical over 8 bases. This CDR3 spans 15 amino acids. J lost 3 bases, V lost 2 bases, and 6 bases had no gene match. The CDR3 region has the DNA TGTGCCAGCAGTTTACCCCCGGGACTAGTCTACGAGCAGTACTTC. It specifies CASSLPPGLVYEQYF.